The 24 T cell receptor beta chains given below trace back to one sample, sequenced in a study of blood T cell repertoires in COVID-19. Repertoires were generated with immunoSEQ multiplex PCR, while TCRdb's copy carries only in-frame clones and drops some. The data show over 110,000 clones, 80% to 85% seen once. Sequenced sample: peripheral blood. Source of these receptors: a human donor in a cohort sampled during active COVID-19.

V gene TRBV2 combines with J gene TRBJ2-3; possible D gene TRBD2, 5 bases. Germline loops: CDR1 SNHLY, CDR2 FYNNEI. The V gene lost 4 bases and the J gene lost 6 bases, with 11 bases spanning the gap. The CDR3 has 13 amino acids. The CDR3 DNA follows: TGTGCCAGCAGTGGAGGGAGTCCGGATACGCAGTATTTT. This sequence encodes CASSGGSPDTQYF.

This clone was detected a few times. The CDR3 loop is CASSTSGISPLHF. DNA of the CDR3: TGTGCCAGCAGTACTTCAGGGATTTCACCCCTCCACTTT. The rearrangement uses TRBV28 and TRBJ1-6; TRBD1 might be the D (5 bases). The CDR3 loop spans 13 amino acids. Trimming stripped 5 bases from V and 9 bases from J, with 11 bases between. CDR1 and CDR2 (germline): MDHEN, SYDVKM. The full variable domain, with the rest looked up from reference TRBV28 and TRBJ1-6, is DVKVTQSSRYLVKRTGEKVFLECVQDMDHENMFWYRQDPGLGLRLIYFSYDVKMKEKGDIPEGYSVSREKKERFSLILESASTNQTSMYLCASSTSGISPLHFGNGTRLTVT.

CDR3 sequence reads: CASSLTGAIYEQYF. Here the CDR3 DNA reads TGTGCCAGCAGTTTAACAGGGGCGATATACGAGCAGTACTTC. This chain uses TRBV28 with TRBJ2-7; the match to TRBD1 covers 7 bases. CDR3 length equals 14 residues. Trimming at V came to 2 bases and at J to 4 bases, leaving 5 bases not matched to a gene. The germline CDR1 and CDR2 sequences are MDHEN and SYDVKM. The full variable domain, in which reference TRBV28 and TRBJ2-7 provide the parts outside the CDR3, is DVKVTQSSRYLVKRTGEKVFLECVQDMDHENMFWYRQDPGLGLRLIYFSYDVKMKEKGDIPEGYSVSREKKERFSLILESASTNQTSMYLCASSLTGAIYEQYFGPGTRLTVT.

The J gene is TRBJ1-4, the V gene TRBV5-1; 7 bases line up with TRBD1. V shed 4 bases and J 8 bases; nucleotides not matched to a gene: 14. CDR3 length: 16 amino acids. Germline V gene data show CDR1 as SGHRS and CDR2 as YFSETQ. The CDR3 DNA reads as TGCGCCAGCAGCCGAGCCCTGACAGGGTTAGGGGAAAAACTGTTTTTT. Residues: CASSRALTGLGEKLFF. The whole variable domain, filled in from reference TRBV5-1 and TRBJ1-4, reads KAGVTQTPRYLIKTRGQQVTLSCSPISGHRSVSWYQQTPGQGLQFLFEYFSETQRNKGNFPGRFSGRQFSNSRSEMNVSTLELGDSALYLCASSRALTGLGEKLFFGSGTQLSVL.

This chain links TRBV5-6 with TRBJ1-4; D is undetermined. This CDR3 is 14 amino acids long. Germline CDR1 and CDR2: SGHDT and YYEEEE. Deletions cut 1 base from V and 0 bases from J, with 4 bases between. CDR3 sequence reads: CASSLSATNEKLFF. CDR3 coding DNA: TGTGCCAGCAGCTTGAGCGCAACTAATGAAAAACTGTTTTTT.

The V call is TRBV4-1, the J call TRBJ1-2; D remains ambiguous. The germline V gene encodes CDR1 MGHRA and CDR2 YSYEKL. CDR3 size: 16 residues. With 1 base removed from V and 0 bases from J, the gap between germline ends came to 12 bases. The CDR3 nucleotides are TGCGCCAGCAGCCAAGCGGACTCAAATACTAACTATGGCTACACCTTC. It is translated as CASSQADSNTNYGYTF.

The chain uses TRBV4-3 and TRBJ2-3, with 9 bases fitting TRBD1. Losses at the gene ends were 4 bases for V and 1 base for J; bases not matched to a gene: 12. The germline gives CDR1 LGHNA, CDR2 YSLEER. The CDR3 is made up of 18 amino acids. DNA of the CDR3: TGCGCCAGCAGCCCTCTAAAACTTACAGGGGGCGGCACAGATACGCAGTATTTT. Its protein product is CASSPLKLTGGGTDTQYF.

The V gene is TRBV28, the J gene TRBJ1-4; no clear D. V was shortened by 6 bases and J by 3 bases, with 11 bases between the two germline ends. CDR3 size: 14 residues. Germline-derived CDR1 and CDR2 are MDHEN and SYDVKM. The CDR3 is CASSPSPANEKLFF. The DNA of the CDR3 is TGTGCCAGCAGCCCCTCCCCAGCTAATGAAAAACTGTTTTTT.

This chain uses TRBV5-4 with TRBJ2-3; TRBD2 matches at 11 bases. Looked up from germline, CDR1 is SGHNT and CDR2 is YYREEE (reference sequence). This CDR3 has 13 residues. V dropped 2 bases and J dropped 9; count of bases not matched to a gene: 2. The CDR3 region has the DNA TGTGCCAGCAGCTTCGTAGCGGGAGGGACGCAGTATTTT. As protein: CASSFVAGGTQYF.

The chain couples TRBV28 to TRBJ2-7, with 7 bases lining up with TRBD1. Germline V CDR1 and CDR2: MDHEN, SYDVKM. Losses at the gene ends were 6 bases for V and 6 bases for J; bases not matched to a gene: 14. This CDR3 has 15 amino acids. Here the CDR3 DNA reads TGTGCCAGCAGGATTCGGAACAGGGGTCTCGGCGAGCAGTACTTC. The encoded protein is CASRIRNRGLGEQYF.

This clone was seen just once. The chain combines TRBV21-1 with TRBJ1-2. TRBV21-1 is given as a pseudogene. The CDR3 runs 13 residues. CDR3 sequence: CASSKVGGYGYTF. CDR3 bases: TGTGCCAGCAGCAAAGTGGGGGGCTATGGCTACACCTTC.

This chain joins TRBV10-3 and TRBJ1-5; D not resolved. The germline V gene encodes CDR1 ENHRY and CDR2 SYGVKD. The V and J ends lost 0 bases and 0 bases respectively, with 12 bases between them. This CDR3 is 17 amino acids long. CDR3 protein: CAISESSAGLSNQPQHF. Here the CDR3 DNA reads TGTGCCATCAGTGAGTCTAGTGCAGGACTTAGCAATCAGCCCCAGCATTTT.

The chain uses TRBV18 and TRBJ2-5; D is perhaps TRBD2 (5 bases). Germline loops: CDR1 KGHSH, CDR2 LQKENI. Trimming left V 1 base short and J 5 bases short, with 14 bases between. The length of the CDR3 is 15 residues. The CDR3 spells CASSPRVEATETQYF. In DNA, the CDR3 is TGTGCCAGCTCACCACGGGTGGAGGCCACGGAGACCCAGTACTTC.

The rearrangement joins TRBV29-1 to TRBJ1-2; 9 positions match TRBD1. J lost 2 bases, V lost 6 bases, and 10 bases had no gene match. Germline loops: CDR1 SQVTM, CDR2 ANQGSEA. The CDR3 contains 15 residues. CDR3 residues: CSVGPDRGSNYGYTF. The CDR3 bases are TGCAGCGTCGGCCCTGACAGGGGGTCCAACTATGGCTACACCTTC.

The chain carries TRBV5-1 and TRBJ2-1, with D perhaps TRBD2 (6 bases). The CDR3 runs to 14 residues. Trimming cost V 4 bases and J 5 bases, with 13 bases left between them. Germline-derived CDR1 and CDR2 are SGHRS and YFSETQ. CDR3 amino acids: CASSRGEVHNEQFF. DNA for the CDR3: TGCGCCAGCAGCAGAGGGGAGGTCCACAATGAGCAGTTCTTC.

This chain joins TRBV18 and TRBJ1-4, with D maybe TRBD1 (6 bases). Germline-derived CDR1 and CDR2 are KGHSH and LQKENI. The CDR3 contains 12 residues. Trimming left V 3 bases short and J 8 bases short, with 7 bases between. This chain's CDR3 is CASSPRGEKLFF. The CDR3 nucleotides read TGTGCCAGCTCACCGAGGGGGGAAAAACTGTTTTTT.

This clone has a handful of counts. The rearrangement joins TRBV18 to TRBJ2-6; 9 bases are shared with TRBD1. Per germline, CDR1 KGHSH and CDR2 LQKENI. This CDR3 comprises 16 residues. Germline trimming cut 4 bases from V and 3 bases from J; bases unmatched to any gene: 4. The CDR3 is CASSRTGGFGANVLTF. The CDR3 region has the DNA TGTGCCAGCTCACGAACAGGGGGCTTTGGGGCCAACGTCCTGACTTTC.

The chain has TRBV27 and TRBJ2-7, with D possibly matching TRBD1 (6 bases). Germline V gives CDR1 MNHEY, CDR2 SMNVEV (reference sequence). The length of the CDR3 is 12 residues. Trimming stripped 5 bases from V and 7 bases from J, with 12 bases between. The CDR3 DNA follows: TGTGCCAGCAGTCTAACAGGGTGGGAGCAGTACTTC. Protein: CASSLTGWEQYF.

J is TRBJ2-3 and V is TRBV7-3, with 10 bases matching TRBD1. This CDR3 contains 16 residues. The germline V gene encodes CDR1 SGHTA and CDR2 FQGTGA. The J segment lost 4 bases and the V segment lost 1 base, leaving 5 bases of the junction unmatched. The CDR3 loop is CASSLIGGQGADTQYF. The DNA for the CDR3 is TGTGCCAGCAGCTTAATAGGTGGACAGGGGGCAGATACGCAGTATTTT.

The sample holds one count of this clone. The gene calls are TRBV28 and TRBJ1-1; the D is unclear. From germline, CDR1 is MDHEN and CDR2 SYDVKM. The CDR3 covers 13 residues. Trimming removed 7 bases at V and 4 bases at J, with 13 bases between. The CDR3 protein is CASIGGFGTEAFF. The CDR3 DNA reads as TGTGCCAGCATCGGAGGGTTTGGCACTGAAGCTTTCTTT.

The chain recombines TRBV2 with TRBJ1-5, with D hard to call. Trimming cost V 8 bases and J 3 bases, with 8 bases left between them. The CDR3 totals 12 residues. CDR1 and CDR2 (germline): SNHLY, FYNNEI. The CDR3 nucleotides read TGTGCCAGCGGAGGAAACAATCAGCCCCAGCATTTT. Its translation: CASGGNNQPQHF.

The genes are TRBV5-1 and TRBJ2-5; D is unclear. Trimming removed 1 base at V and 1 base at J, with 5 bases between. The CDR3 length is 13 residues. Germline V gene lookup returns CDR1 SGHRS and CDR2 YFSETQ. The CDR3 spells CASSLSVQETQYF. CDR3 bases: TGCGCCAGCAGCTTGTCCGTCCAAGAGACCCAGTACTTC.

V usage is TRBV29-1 and J usage is TRBJ2-1; D not resolved. Germline V CDR1 and CDR2: SQVTM, ANQGSEA. V shed 2 bases and J shed 8 bases, with 13 bases lying between them. The CDR3 runs to 13 residues. DNA for the CDR3: TGCAGCGTTGAACCTTTGGAGTTCGATGAGCAGTTCTTC. This sequence encodes CSVEPLEFDEQFF.

CDR3 sequence reads: CASSLGTAIEAFF. The DNA for the CDR3 is TGTGCCAGCAGCTTAGGGACAGCCATTGAAGCTTTCTTT. V is TRBV7-9 and J is TRBJ1-1, with a tentative D call TRBD1 (6 bases). This CDR3 region has 13 residues. Germline CDR1 SEHNR, CDR2 FQNEAQ (reference sequence). V lost 1 base and J 7 bases, leaving 10 bases between the germline ends.